This is a list of T cell receptor beta chains from one sample in a study of shared clonotypes between healthy human individuals. Sequenced by immunoSEQ multiplex PCR; TCRdb stores in-frame clones only, minus some. The data contain some 680,000 clones, about three quarters of them seen just once; the ten biggest clones take up roughly 1.9%. Sequenced: memory CD4+ T cells sorted from blood. The source of these receptors is a woman in her 30s in good health. Each CDR3 is given with its conserved first and last residue. The D gene is left open where the match is weak. Clone size is stated in some rows and not others, as once, few, many or a class when expanded.

.	TRBV14	TRBJ2-1	.	CASSQGEYNEQFF	TGTGCCAGCAGCCAAGGCGAATACAATGAGCAGTTCTTC
many	TRBV25-1	TRBJ1-6	.	CASTGIGANSPLHF	TGTGCCAGCACCGGTATAGGGGCAAATTCACCCCTCCACTTT
.	TRBV18	TRBJ1-2	.	CASSPQTNGYTF	TGTGCCAGCTCACCCCAAACGAATGGCTACACCTTC
few	TRBV5-4	TRBJ1-1	TRBD1	CASSLRGQYPEAFF	TGTGCCAGCAGCTTAAGGGGGCAGTACCCTGAAGCTTTCTTT
.	TRBV20-1	TRBJ2-2	.	CSARNTGELFF	TGCAGTGCTAGGAACACCGGGGAGCTGTTTTTT
.	TRBV15	TRBJ2-3	.	CATSSHGESTDTQYF	TGTGCCACCAGCTCACACGGGGAAAGCACAGATACGCAGTATTTT
.	TRBV27	TRBJ2-7	.	CANPGYDYEQYF	TGTGCCAACCCGGGATATGACTACGAGCAGTACTTC
.	TRBV28	TRBJ1-5	.	CASSLPGWVGQPQHF	TGTGCCAGCAGTTTACCCGGGTGGGTCGGTCAGCCCCAGCATTTT
few	TRBV11-3	TRBJ2-7	.	CASSFVRPTYEQYF	TGTGCCAGCAGCTTTGTCCGACCCACCTACGAGCAGTACTTC
few	TRBV14	TRBJ1-1	.	CASSQDAGDIALTEAFF	TGTGCCAGCAGCCAAGATGCGGGGGACATAGCTCTCACTGAAGCTTTCTTT
.	TRBV5-6	TRBJ2-5	TRBD1	CASSSRDRETQYF	TGTGCCAGCAGCTCCCGGGACAGAGAGACCCAGTACTTC
.	TRBV5-6	TRBJ2-2	.	CASSLYASRGTGELFF	TGTGCCAGCAGCTTGTATGCATCCAGGGGCACCGGGGAGCTGTTTTTT
.	TRBV5-1	TRBJ2-3	TRBD2	CASSLGLAGGMVTDTQYF	TGCGCCAGCAGCTTGGGACTAGCGGGAGGGATGGTGACAGATACGCAGTATTTT
.	TRBV13	TRBJ2-6	TRBD1	CASSFRTGSGANVLTF	TGTGCCAGCAGCTTCCGGACAGGGTCTGGGGCCAACGTCCTGACTTTC
.	TRBV27	TRBJ2-1	.	CASRVPSSYNEQFF	TGTGCCAGCCGAGTCCCGAGCTCCTACAATGAGCAGTTCTTC
.	TRBV25-1	TRBJ2-5	TRBD2	CASSESLRTGREVETQYF	TGTGCCAGCAGTGAATCCCTCCGGACGGGGCGGGAGGTAGAGACCCAGTACTTC
.	TRBV4-1	TRBJ2-1	TRBD2	CASSQEYRLAGRNEQFF	TGCGCCAGCAGCCAAGAATATCGCCTAGCGGGAAGGAATGAGCAGTTCTTC
.	TRBV6-5	TRBJ2-7	.	CASRSGTYYEQYF	TGTGCCAGCCGGAGCGGGACATACTACGAGCAGTACTTC
.	TRBV28	TRBJ2-2	.	CASSRPGANTGELFF	TGTGCCAGCAGTCGTCCAGGGGCGAACACCGGGGAGCTGTTTTTT
.	TRBV28	TRBJ2-5	TRBD2	CASSLGGEQETQYF	TGTGCCAGCAGTTTAGGGGGGGAACAAGAGACCCAGTACTTC
.	TRBV2	TRBJ1-1	.	CASLRGEGTEAFF	TGTGCCAGTCTAAGGGGAGAAGGGACTGAAGCTTTCTTT
.	TRBV25-1	TRBJ2-7	TRBD1	CASTGQGLYEQYF	TGTGCCAGCACGGGACAGGGGCTCTACGAGCAGTACTTC
.	TRBV28	TRBJ1-5	.	CASSFGQLNQPQHF	TGTGCCAGCAGTTTTGGGCAGCTGAATCAGCCCCAGCATTTT
.	TRBV6-6	TRBJ2-7	TRBD1	CASKGQRPYEQYF	TGTGCCAGCAAGGGACAGCGACCCTACGAGCAGTACTTC
once	TRBV30	TRBJ2-5	.	CAWSLNQGGKYF	TGTGCCTGGAGCCTAAATCAGGGGGGGAAGTACTTC
once	TRBV2	TRBJ2-2	TRBD1	CASSPDRGNTGELFF	TGTGCCAGCAGTCCGGACAGGGGGAACACCGGGGAGCTGTTTTTT
.	TRBV6-1	TRBJ1-4	.	CASSEKWVWGDLTEKLFF	TGTGCCAGCAGTGAAAAATGGGTATGGGGGGATTTAACCGAAAAACTGTTTTTT
.	TRBV4-1	TRBJ1-2	TRBD1	CASSQAARDRGAGYTF	TGCGCCAGCAGCCAGGCCGCCCGGGACAGGGGGGCTGGCTACACCTTC
.	TRBV30	TRBJ2-1	TRBD2	CAWRREGNEQFF	TGTGCCTGGCGCAGGGAGGGGAATGAGCAGTTCTTC
once	TRBV7-9	TRBJ2-1	.	CASSLPILANEQFF	TGTGCCAGCAGCTTACCGATTCTAGCAAATGAGCAGTTCTTC
.	TRBV7-9	TRBJ2-3	.	CASSLGSGSTDTQYF	TGTGCCAGCAGCTTAGGCAGCGGCAGCACAGATACGCAGTATTTT
.	TRBV29-1	TRBJ1-2	.	CSVEGVNYGYTF	TGCAGCGTTGAGGGGGTTAACTATGGCTACACCTTC
.	TRBV27	TRBJ2-1	.	CASSPPAGARNEQFF	TGTGCCAGCAGCCCCCCGGCAGGGGCCCGCAATGAGCAGTTCTTC
few	TRBV28	TRBJ1-2	.	CASSLGGANYGYTF	TGTGCCAGCAGTTTGGGCGGAGCTAACTATGGCTACACCTTC
.	TRBV6-5	TRBJ1-2	.	CATGAFNYGYTF	TGTGCCACAGGAGCTTTTAACTATGGCTACACCTTC
once	TRBV19	TRBJ2-7	.	CASSPRDPGSYEQYF	TGTGCCAGTAGTCCCCGGGACCCGGGGTCCTACGAGCAGTACTTC
.	TRBV19	TRBJ1-5	TRBD1	CASSMERQGIQPQHF	TGTGCCAGTAGTATGGAGAGACAGGGGATTCAGCCCCAGCATTTT
.	TRBV4-2	TRBJ2-7	.	CASSQGPSSYEQYF	TGTGCCAGCAGCCAAGGACCGAGCTCCTACGAGCAGTACTTC
.	TRBV6-1	TRBJ2-5	.	CASRRDTHRETQYF	TGTGCCAGCAGGCGGGACACCCATCGAGAGACCCAGTACTTC
.	TRBV30	TRBJ2-1	.	CAWSIYGGASRNEQFF	TGTGCCTGGAGCATATACGGGGGAGCCTCTCGCAATGAGCAGTTCTTC
.	TRBV4-2	TRBJ2-1	.	CASSQDKVWYNEQFF	TGTGCCAGCAGCCAAGATAAGGTTTGGTACAATGAGCAGTTCTTC
.	TRBV19	TRBJ2-1	.	CASSIGGPGYNEQFF	TGTGCCAGTAGTATAGGCGGCCCGGGCTACAATGAGCAGTTCTTC
few	TRBV11-2	TRBJ2-1	TRBD2	CASSPAATSGSYNEQFF	TGTGCCAGCAGCCCGGCGGCTACTAGCGGGAGTTACAATGAGCAGTTCTTC
few	TRBV5-1	TRBJ2-7	TRBD1	CASSRQGVDEQYF	TGCGCCAGCAGCCGACAGGGGGTCGACGAGCAGTACTTC
.	TRBV19	TRBJ2-1	.	CASSIQDNEQFF	TGTGCCAGTAGTATACAAGACAATGAGCAGTTCTTC
.	TRBV5-1	TRBJ2-7	TRBD2	CASSEGTSLYEQYF	TGCGCCAGCAGCGAGGGGACTAGCTTGTACGAGCAGTACTTC
few	TRBV28	TRBJ1-4	TRBD1	CASRGPGQGDEKLFF	TGTGCCAGCAGGGGACCGGGACAGGGGGACGAAAAACTGTTTTTT